These 5 T cell receptor beta chains were all obtained from the same sample, sequenced in a study of cytomegalovirus exposure and HLA in healthy donors listed by TCRdb under 2017. Library preparation employed the immunoSEQ multiplex PCR assay. For the multiplex PCR, a mixture combining 60 forward primers for TCR Vbeta segments and 13 reverse primers for TCR Jbeta segments was used. Imported from immuneACCESS, the table was reduced by TCRdb to in-frame sequences with V and J called. These copies leave out some clones; in studies compared against another copy, an unresolved V gene accounts for under half, and the cause of the remainder is not known. For this sample there are roughly 88,000 clones; less than 85% appear just once. Roughly 4.8% of the sample lies in the top ten. The specimen was PBMCs. Source of these receptors: a man aged 30 to 39 in good health and CMV-seropositive.

The rearrangement uses TRBV18 and TRBJ1-5; D gene uncertain. CDR1 and CDR2 from the germline V gene are KGHSH and LQKENI. The CDR3 loop spans 14 amino acids. V was pared by 8 bases and J by 5 bases, with 16 bases between. The CDR3 loop is CASRPAGRDQPQHF. The CDR3 DNA follows: TGTGCCAGCCGCCCAGCGGGTAGAGATCAGCCCCAGCATTTT.

This chain uses TRBV2 with TRBJ2-5, with D possibly matching TRBD2 (7 bases). V lost 8 bases to trimming and J lost 5 bases, with 30 bases between them. CDR1 is SNHLY, CDR2 FYNNEI, per germline. This CDR3 has 18 residues. The CDR3 region is CASPQGLAALRPAETQYF. CDR3 coding DNA: TGTGCCAGCCCCCAGGGGCTAGCGGCACTTCGCCCGGCGGAGACCCAGTACTTC.

The chain is built from TRBV6-6 and TRBJ2-1; maybe TRBD2 (5 bases). Germline CDR1 and CDR2: MNHNY and SVGAGI (reference sequence). V lost 7 bases to trimming and J lost 8 bases, with 12 bases between them. The CDR3 is 12 residues long. CDR3 coding DNA: TGTGCCAGCATCCAATACGGGGATGAGCAGTTCTTC. As protein: CASIQYGDEQFF.

V gene TRBV5-1 combines with J gene TRBJ2-5; D may be TRBD2 (6 bases). Trimming cost V 4 bases and J 2 bases, with 15 bases left between them. Germline V CDR1 and CDR2: SGHRS, YFSETQ. CDR3 length equals 15 residues. CDR3 sequence reads: CASSGGLRWQETQYF. The CDR3 DNA reads TGCGCCAGCAGCGGCGGACTACGCTGGCAAGAGACCCAGTACTTC. The full variable domain, its missing parts supplied by reference TRBV5-1 and TRBJ2-5, is KAGVTQTPRYLIKTRGQQVTLSCSPISGHRSVSWYQQTPGQGLQFLFEYFSETQRNKGNFPGRFSGRQFSNSRSEMNVSTLELGDSALYLCASSGGLRWQETQYFGPGTRLLVL.

The rearrangement uses TRBV6-5 and TRBJ2-1; TRBD1 matches 10 bases. There are 13 residues in the CDR3. With V trimmed by 4 bases and J by 14 bases, 8 bases remained unmatched. Germline CDR1 MNHEY, CDR2 SVGAGI. Here the CDR3 reads CASSSGTGVRKFF. In DNA form, the CDR3 reads TGTGCCAGCAGTTCCGGGACAGGGGTTAGAAAGTTCTTC.